These T cell receptor beta chains were read from a single sample in a study of technical replicates of blood from a few donors. Assay used: immunoSEQ multiplex PCR; TCRdb lists only in-frame clones, some missing. Of 65,000 to 90,000 clones listed, 70% to 90% are singletons. The sample consisted of PBMCs. These receptors originate from a human donor in good health. Some clones in this sample may be carry-over from other donors' samples. The CDR3 runs from the conserved cysteine through the conserved F or W. A D gene is named only where the DNA matches it firmly. Size is omitted from some rows. Given values are once, few, many or a class for expanded clones.

J,size,D,V,DNA,CDR3
TRBJ2-7,NA,NA,TRBV19,TGTGCCAGTAGCCAAGCCCAGGCGCTCGTGGACGAGCAGTACTTC,CASSQAQALVDEQYF
TRBJ1-1,NA,TRBD1,TRBV7-8,TGTGCCAGCAAAGACAGGGAACTGACTCGGGCTTTCTTT,CASKDRELTRAFF
TRBJ1-5,NA,TRBD1,TRBV19,TGTGCCAGTAGTATAGCCCAGGGGGTCAATCAGCCCCAGCATTTT,CASSIAQGVNQPQHF
TRBJ2-1,NA,NA,TRBV19,TGTGCCAGTATTCGAGGGCCTCCCTACAATGAGCAGTTCTTC,CASIRGPPYNEQFF
TRBJ2-7,NA,TRBD2,TRBV6-1,TGTGCCAGCAGTTGGGTAGCGGGGGCCTACGAGCAGTACTTC,CASSWVAGAYEQYF
TRBJ2-7,NA,NA,TRBV4-1,TGCGCCAGCAGCCAACCCGGGATTTCCTACGAGCAGTACTTC,CASSQPGISYEQYF
TRBJ1-2,NA,TRBD1,TRBV6-1,TGTGCCAGCAACAGAGGGGGACAGGGAAGCTATGGCTACACCTTC,CASNRGGQGSYGYTF
TRBJ2-3,NA,TRBD2,TRBV27,TGTGCCAGCACACCTAGCGGGATGAGGGCAGATACGCAGTATTTT,CASTPSGMRADTQYF
TRBJ2-5,NA,NA,TRBV19,TGTGCCAGCCCCCCCGGGGTTGGGGGGGCGAGCGGGGAGACCCAGTACTTC,CASPPGVGGASGETQYF
TRBJ1-4,NA,NA,TRBV6-5,TGTGCCAGCAGTTACTCGTCGACAGGAAATGAAAAACTGTTTTTT,CASSYSSTGNEKLFF
TRBJ2-1,NA,NA,TRBV5-1,TGCGCCAGCAGCGGGGGGAGCCCTTACAATGAGCAGTTCTTC,CASSGGSPYNEQFF
TRBJ2-2,NA,TRBD1,TRBV30,TGTGCCTGGGGAGGGGACAGGGGGCTGGGCGGGGAGCTGTTTTTT,CAWGGDRGLGGELFF
TRBJ2-7,NA,TRBD1,TRBV4-3,TGCGCCAGCAGGTACGCCGGGACAGGCGCCTACGAGCAGTACTTC,CASRYAGTGAYEQYF
TRBJ2-7,NA,NA,TRBV10-3,TGTGCCATCAGTGAAGCAGGGGTCAACGAGCAGTACTTC,CAISEAGVNEQYF
TRBJ1-6,NA,TRBD1,TRBV5-1,TGCGCCAGCAGCTACCTCGGCCCGGGACAGGGGAATAATTCACCCCTCCACTTT,CASSYLGPGQGNNSPLHF
TRBJ2-5,NA,NA,TRBV4-2,TGTGCCAGCAGCCAAGTTTCGCGTCAAGAGACCCAGTACTTC,CASSQVSRQETQYF
TRBJ2-5,NA,TRBD1,TRBV7-9,TGTGCCAGCAGCTTAGGGACAGGGAGATGGACCCAGTACTTC,CASSLGTGRWTQYF
TRBJ2-1,few,TRBD2,TRBV6-4,TGTGCCAGCAGTGAACTAGCGGGACAATACAATGAGCAGTTCTTC,CASSELAGQYNEQFF
TRBJ2-4,NA,NA,TRBV7-9,TGTGCCAGCAGCTTAGGGCAGGGGTGGAGCAAAAACATTCAGTACTTC,CASSLGQGWSKNIQYF
TRBJ2-7,NA,NA,TRBV27,NA,CASSFGSGSLDF
TRBJ2-5,NA,TRBD2,TRBV5-1,TGCGCCAGCACCAAGGGGACTAGCGGGCCCGGAGAGACCCAGTACTTC,CASTKGTSGPGETQYF
TRBJ1-2,few,TRBD1,TRBV6-5,TGTGCCAGCACCCCTAAGGGGGACAGGGGAGGCTACACCTTC,CASTPKGDRGGYTF
TRBJ1-5,NA,NA,TRBV5-1,TGCGCCAGCAGCCCACAGGGATTAGGTCAGCCCCAGCATTTT,CASSPQGLGQPQHF
TRBJ1-4,NA,NA,TRBV4-2,TGTGCCAGCAGCCAAGGTCTGGGGGGGGGTGAAAAACTGTTTTTT,CASSQGLGGGEKLFF
TRBJ2-7,NA,TRBD1,TRBV6-1,TGTGCCAGCAGGAGGACAGGGGGCGTTTACGAGCAGTACTTC,CASRRTGGVYEQYF
TRBJ1-1,NA,NA,TRBV29-1,TGCAGCGTTGTTTTTCCGGGAAGGTGGGTCAGCACTGAAGCTTTCTTT,CSVVFPGRWVSTEAFF
TRBJ2-5,once,NA,TRBV9,TGTGCCAGCAGCGCCGGCTTCCTAGCGTCAAACCTGGGGTCCCAGTACTTC,CASSAGFLASNLGSQYF
TRBJ2-3,NA,TRBD2,TRBV7-6,TGTGCCAGCAGCTTTAGCGGGGGGGCCCATAGGAGCACAGATACGCAGTATTTT,CASSFSGGAHRSTDTQYF
TRBJ1-3,NA,NA,TRBV18,TGTGCCAGCTCACCACCGCCCGGACTTCGCGGAAACACCATATATTTT,CASSPPPGLRGNTIYF
TRBJ1-1,NA,NA,TRBV7-2,TGTGCCAGCAGCCCCTCGGCGGGGTATTGGGCTGAAGCTTTCTTT,CASSPSAGYWAEAFF
TRBJ2-5,NA,TRBD2,TRBV9,TGTGCCAGCAGCGTAGGACTAGCGGGTCCGAGAGAGACCCAGTACTTC,CASSVGLAGPRETQYF
TRBJ1-3,NA,TRBD1,TRBV4-3,TGCGCCAGCAGCCAGGACAGGGGGAGTCACACCATATATTTT,CASSQDRGSHTIYF
TRBJ2-7,NA,TRBD1,TRBV2,TGTGCCAGCAGTCCGGGACAGGGGGCTTACGAGCAGTACTTC,CASSPGQGAYEQYF
TRBJ2-7,few,NA,TRBV14,TGTGCCAGCAGCCCGAACTACTACGAGCAGTACTTC,CASSPNYYEQYF
TRBJ2-1,NA,NA,TRBV13,TGTGCCAGCAGCTCCGAGAGGCCCCAGGCAGAGGGCCATGAGCAGTTCTTC,CASSSERPQAEGHEQFF
TRBJ2-7,NA,TRBD2,TRBV4-3,TGCGCCAGCAGCCCTTTGCGGGGGGGCGCGGGTGAGCAGTACTTC,CASSPLRGGAGEQYF
TRBJ1-3,NA,NA,TRBV4-3,TGCGCCAGCAGCCAACGGGTTCGGGGAAACACCATATATTTT,CASSQRVRGNTIYF
TRBJ1-2,NA,NA,TRBV18,TGTGCCAGCTCACCAGGGGCCCCACCGCTCTATGGCTACACCTTC,CASSPGAPPLYGYTF
TRBJ1-2,NA,TRBD1,TRBV2,TGTGCCAGCAGTGGGAACTCGGACAGGGGTGGCTACACCTTC,CASSGNSDRGGYTF
TRBJ1-2,NA,TRBD1,TRBV9,TGTGCCAGCAGCGTAGCACAGGGGGCCGGTTATGGCTACACCTTC,CASSVAQGAGYGYTF
TRBJ2-3,NA,TRBD2,TRBV5-1,TGCGCCAGCAGCTTATTTAGCGGGAGGGCCACAGATACGCAGTATTTT,CASSLFSGRATDTQYF
TRBJ1-1,NA,NA,TRBV7-2,TGTGCCAGCAGCTTAGGACAGGCAAACACTGAAGCTTTCTTT,CASSLGQANTEAFF
TRBJ1-1,NA,NA,TRBV6-6,TGTGCCAGCAGTTACGGGGGAGGGACCAGGGAAGCTTTCTTT,CASSYGGGTREAFF
TRBJ2-5,NA,TRBD2,TRBV7-8,TGTGCCAGCAGCTCCGATGTGGGTAGCGGGGGGCGGGAGACCCAGTACTTC,CASSSDVGSGGRETQYF
TRBJ1-2,NA,TRBD1,TRBV4-2,TGTGCCAGCAGCGAGGACAGGGGTCGGGGCTACACCTTC,CASSEDRGRGYTF
TRBJ2-7,NA,NA,TRBV9,TGTGCCAGCAGCGTATCGTGGGGACACCGTTACGAGCAGTACTTC,CASSVSWGHRYEQYF
TRBJ2-5,NA,TRBD1,TRBV4-3,TGCGCCAGCAGCCAAGACTTGACAGGGGAAGAGACCCAGTACTTC,CASSQDLTGEETQYF
TRBJ2-7,NA,TRBD1,TRBV7-8,TGTGCCAGCAGAGCGGCAGGGGGTTTCTACGAGCAGTACTTC,CASRAAGGFYEQYF
TRBJ2-7,NA,NA,TRBV29-1,TGCAGCGTTGCCGCAGGGGAGGGTCCCTACGAGCAGTACTTC,CSVAAGEGPYEQYF
TRBJ1-6,NA,TRBD1,TRBV5-4,TGTGCCAGCAGCTGGGGGACAGGTCCGGGTTCACCCCTCCACTTT,CASSWGTGPGSPLHF
TRBJ1-5,NA,NA,TRBV6-6,TGTGCCAGCAGTATGCGGGACGGCAATCAGCCCCAGCATTTT,CASSMRDGNQPQHF
TRBJ1-3,NA,TRBD1,TRBV18,TGTGCCAGCTCACCACAAGGAGCGGGACAGGGATATGGAAACACCATATATTTT,CASSPQGAGQGYGNTIYF
TRBJ2-7,NA,NA,TRBV6-4,TGTGCCAGCAGTGACTCGAGCGCCCCGGACGAGCAGTACTTC,CASSDSSAPDEQYF
TRBJ1-6,NA,TRBD1,TRBV5-1,TGCGCCAGCAGCTCAGCAGGGGGCAATTCACCCCTCCACTTT,CASSSAGGNSPLHF
TRBJ1-6,NA,TRBD1,TRBV4-3,TGCGCCAGCAGCCGCGGGACAGTAGATTCACCCCTCCACTTT,CASSRGTVDSPLHF
TRBJ2-7,NA,TRBD1,TRBV5-1,TGCGCCAGCAGCTTGGGTGACAGGGGAAAATCCGAGCAGTACTTC,CASSLGDRGKSEQYF
TRBJ2-3,NA,TRBD1,TRBV5-4,TGTGCCAGCAGCCCGGGACAGCTCACAGATACGCAGTATTTT,CASSPGQLTDTQYF
TRBJ1-5,NA,TRBD1,TRBV19,TGTGCCAGTAGGCTCGGGACAGGGTACGATCAGCCCCAGCATTTT,CASRLGTGYDQPQHF
TRBJ1-1,medium-sized,NA,TRBV5-1,TGCGCCAGCAGCTTGGCGGGGGGGTACACTGAAGCTTTCTTT,CASSLAGGYTEAFF